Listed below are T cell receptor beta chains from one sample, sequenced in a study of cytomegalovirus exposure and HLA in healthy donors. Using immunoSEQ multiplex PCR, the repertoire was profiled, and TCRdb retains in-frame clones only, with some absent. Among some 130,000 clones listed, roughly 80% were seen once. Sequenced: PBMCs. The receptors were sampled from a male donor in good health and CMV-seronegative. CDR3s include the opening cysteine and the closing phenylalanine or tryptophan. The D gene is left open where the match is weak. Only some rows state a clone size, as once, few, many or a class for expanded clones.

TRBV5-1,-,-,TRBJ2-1,CASSLGAFLADEQFF,TGCGCCAGCAGCTTGGGGGCGTTCTTAGCGGATGAGCAGTTCTTC
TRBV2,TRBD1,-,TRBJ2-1,CASSAETGGMQFF,TGTGCCAGCAGTGCTGAGACAGGGGGGATGCAGTTCTTC
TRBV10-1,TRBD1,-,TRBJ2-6,CARTGTGGITGSGANVLTF,TGCGCCAGGACCGGGACAGGAGGGATTACTGGCTCTGGGGCCAACGTCCTGACTTTC
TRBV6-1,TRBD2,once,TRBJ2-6,CASSGRLAEISGANGLTF,TGTGCCAGCAGTGGACGACTAGCGGAGATCTCTGGGGCCAACGGCCTGACTTTC
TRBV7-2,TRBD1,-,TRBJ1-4,CASSLGRTGLNEKLFF,TGTGCCAGCAGCTTAGGTCGGACAGGGCTAAATGAAAAACTGTTTTTT
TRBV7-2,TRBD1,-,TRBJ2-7,CASSSWGTEAYEQYF,TGTGCCAGCAGCTCCTGGGGGACAGAGGCCTACGAGCAGTACTTC
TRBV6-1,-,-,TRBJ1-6,CASSEEAGNSPLHF,TGTGCCAGCAGTGAAGAGGCAGGAAATTCACCCCTCCACTTT
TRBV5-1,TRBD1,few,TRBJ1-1,CASSPRTGNPEAFF,TGCGCCAGCAGCCCCCGGACAGGTAACCCTGAAGCTTTCTTT
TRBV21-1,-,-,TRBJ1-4,CASSKVNGHPRGPTNEKLFF,TGTGCCAGCAGCAAAGTGAATGGACACCCGAGGGGGCCAACTAATGAAAAACTGTTTTTT
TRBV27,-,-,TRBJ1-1,CASSLLTGRVTEAFF,TGTGCCAGCAGTTTACTAACAGGCCGAGTAACTGAAGCTTTCTTT
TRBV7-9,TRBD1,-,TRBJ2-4,CASSYRGDSWYF,TGTGCCAGCAGCTACAGGGGGGACAGTTGGTACTTC
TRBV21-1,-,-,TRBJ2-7,CASSKRDSPYEQYF,TGTGCCAGCAGCAAACGGGACTCACCCTACGAGCAGTACTTC
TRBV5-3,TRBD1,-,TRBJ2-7,CARSRQGYSYEQYF,TGTGCCAGAAGCCGACAGGGGTATTCCTACGAGCAGTACTTC
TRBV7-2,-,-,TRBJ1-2,CASSLAGQSPYGYTF,TGTGCCAGCAGCTTAGCCGGACAGTCGCCCTATGGCTACACCTTC
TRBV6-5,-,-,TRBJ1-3,CASSYSFRVGNTIYF,TGTGCCAGCAGTTACTCGTTCAGGGTGGGAAACACCATATATTTT
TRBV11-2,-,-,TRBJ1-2,CASSPYSEFNYGYTF,TGTGCCAGCAGCCCCTATTCTGAGTTTAACTATGGCTACACCTTC
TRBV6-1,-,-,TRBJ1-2,CASSDRPLTGYGYTF,TGTGCCAGCAGCGACCGACCTCTTACGGGCTATGGCTACACCTTC
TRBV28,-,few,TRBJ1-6,CASRPPGSYNSPLHF,TGTGCCAGCAGACCCCCGGGCTCCTATAATTCACCCCTCCACTTT
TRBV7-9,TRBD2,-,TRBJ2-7,CASSLARGVTSYEQYF,TGTGCCAGCAGCTTAGCCCGGGGGGTCACCTCCTACGAGCAGTACTTC
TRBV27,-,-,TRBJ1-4,CASSLRWRADEKLFF,TGTGCCAGCAGTTTAAGGTGGAGGGCAGATGAAAAACTGTTTTTT
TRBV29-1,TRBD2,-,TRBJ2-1,CSVEEPSGGGNEQFF,TGCAGCGTTGAAGAGCCTAGCGGCGGGGGGAATGAGCAGTTCTTC
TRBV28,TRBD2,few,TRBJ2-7,CASSRIAGGTYEQYF,TGTGCCAGCAGTCGTATAGCGGGGGGGACCTACGAGCAGTACTTC
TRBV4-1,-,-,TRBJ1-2,CASSQVVGANYGYTF,TGCGCCAGCAGCCAAGTTGTAGGAGCTAACTATGGCTACACCTTC
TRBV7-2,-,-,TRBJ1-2,CASSPAPANYGYTF,TGTGCCAGCAGCCCCGCCCCGGCTAACTATGGCTACACCTTC
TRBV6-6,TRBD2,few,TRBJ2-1,CASTLAEVNEQFF,TGTGCCAGCACACTAGCGGAAGTCAATGAGCAGTTCTTC
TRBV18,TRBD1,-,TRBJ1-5,CASSPSGQGGNQPQHF,TGTGCCAGCTCACCATCGGGACAGGGAGGCAATCAGCCCCAGCATTTT
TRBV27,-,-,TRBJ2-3,CASRAASDTQYF,TGTGCCAGCAGAGCGGCATCAGATACGCAGTATTTT
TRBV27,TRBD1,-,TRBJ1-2,CASSPGQNTFYGYTF,TGTGCCAGCAGTCCGGGACAGAACACCTTCTATGGCTACACCTTC
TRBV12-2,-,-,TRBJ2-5,CASRSSKASGRRGETQYF,TGTGCAAGTCGCTCCAGCAAGGCTAGCGGGAGACGGGGAGAGACCCAGTACTTC
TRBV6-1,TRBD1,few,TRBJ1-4,CASSEATGGGEKLFF,TGTGCCAGCAGTGAGGCGACAGGGGGCGGTGAAAAACTGTTTTTT
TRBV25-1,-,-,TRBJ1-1,CASSAFGDTNFGTEAFF,TGTGCCAGCAGTGCTTTTGGGGACACGAATTTTGGGACTGAAGCTTTCTTT
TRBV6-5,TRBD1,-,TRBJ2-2,CASRGQGGGGELFF,TGTGCCAGCAGAGGACAGGGTGGGGGCGGGGAGCTGTTTTTT
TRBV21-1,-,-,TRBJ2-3,CASPTGLAGGPTDTQYF,TGTGCCAGCCCTACGGGCTTAGCGGGAGGGCCGACAGATACGCAGTATTTT